Below are 28 T cell receptor beta chains sequenced from a single sample in a study of T cell responses to AZD1222 COVID-19 vaccine. Only in-frame clones appear in the TCRdb table, and some are missing; sequencing was by immunoSEQ multiplex PCR. The sample has about 140,000 clones; about 92% are singletons. The material was peripheral blood, obtained on day 0 of MenACWY control vaccination. These receptors were collected from an adult in good health.

CDR3 nucleotide sequence: TGTGCCAGCAGCTGGGGGCAGGTCAATGAGCAGTTCTTC. The encoded protein is CASSWGQVNEQFF. This chain uses TRBV7-8 with TRBJ2-1; D might be TRBD1 (6 bases). V was trimmed by 4 bases and J by 6 bases, leaving 10 bases between them. This CDR3 region has 13 residues. Per germline, CDR1 SGHVS and CDR2 FQNEAQ.

The J gene is TRBJ1-3, the V gene TRBV24-1, with TRBD1 matching over 7 bases. Unmatched junction bases numbered 8, after V lost 4 bases and J lost 0 bases. Germline V gives CDR1 KGHDR, CDR2 SFDVKD. CDR3 length: 17 residues. Written as DNA, the CDR3 is TGTGCCACCAGTGAGCCGGACAGGCGCGGCTCTGGAAACACCATATATTTT. It codes for CATSEPDRRGSGNTIYF.

The table lists this clone with a count of one. V and J are TRBV7-8 and TRBJ1-3; D is uncertain. The CDR3 is 12 residues long. Trimming shortened V by 5 bases and J by 6 bases, and 8 bases separated the two germline ends. Per germline, CDR1 SGHVS and CDR2 FQNEAQ. CDR3 coding DNA: TGTGCCAGCAGCCCAACCCTAAACACCATATATTTT. Translation gives CASSPTLNTIYF.

The chain recombines TRBV18 with TRBJ2-1, with TRBD2 as a possible D gene (6 bases). Germline V gene lookup returns CDR1 KGHSH and CDR2 LQKENI. CDR3 length: 15 residues. Trimming cost V 3 bases and J 6 bases, with 15 bases left between them. The CDR3 is CASSPSSVLGNEQFF. For the CDR3, the DNA is TGTGCCAGCTCACCCTCTAGCGTCCTTGGCAATGAGCAGTTCTTC.

This clone occurred once. This same CDR3 is encoded by further DNA sequences in the sample. The chain links TRBV28 to TRBJ1-2, with D hard to call. The V gene lost 2 bases and the J gene lost 5 bases, with 6 bases spanning the gap. Germline V gene lookup returns CDR1 MDHEN and CDR2 SYDVKM. This CDR3 is 12 amino acids long. Here the CDR3 reads CASSLRDYGYTF. The CDR3 nucleotides read TGTGCCAGCAGTTTACGTGATTATGGCTACACCTTC.

The rearrangement uses TRBV10-3 and TRBJ2-3; a possible D gene is TRBD2 (5 bases). CDR1 ENHRY and CDR2 SYGVKD come from the germline V gene. Trimming removed 11 bases at V and 1 base at J, with 16 bases between. This CDR3 comprises 14 residues. The CDR3 DNA sequence: TGTGCCTCCACCCCAGCGGATGGCACAGATACGCAGTATTTT. Residues: CASTPADGTDTQYF.

The gene calls are TRBV19 and TRBJ1-6, with D possibly TRBD1 on 5 matching bases. The CDR3 is made up of 18 amino acids. Germline loops: CDR1 LNHDA, CDR2 SQIVND (reference sequence). V lost 3 bases and J lost 5, with 20 bases in between. CDR3 sequence (DNA): TGTGCCAGTAGTATGCGCCCGGGAGCAGGGATTGATAATTCACCCCTCCACTTT. Protein product: CASSMRPGAGIDNSPLHF.

This rearrangement joins TRBV5-6 to TRBJ1-4; D uncertain. This CDR3 contains 16 residues. Germline V CDR1 and CDR2: SGHDT, YYEEEE. Trimming removed 4 bases at V and 8 bases at J, with 21 bases between. The CDR3 here is CASSRNRGPTREKLFF. The CDR3 coding sequence is TGTGCCAGCAGCCGTAATAGAGGACCGACGCGGGAAAAACTGTTTTTT.

The table lists this clone with a count of one. This CDR3 reads CASSFPFGGEAGYGYTF. The CDR3, as DNA: TGTGCCAGCAGTTTCCCGTTCGGAGGCGAGGCGGGCTATGGCTACACCTTC. This chain connects TRBV6-2 or TRBV6-3 to TRBJ1-2; the D is unclear. The CDR3 extends over 17 amino acids. Germline CDR1 reads MNHEY; CDR2 reads SVGEGT. V was clipped by 4 bases and J by 4 bases, with 22 bases between them.

This chain links TRBV2 with TRBJ2-4, with D maybe TRBD1 (6 bases). The CDR3 runs 19 residues. Germline CDR1 reads SNHLY; CDR2 reads FYNNEI. V gave up 7 bases and J gave up 0 bases, with 25 bases separating them. CDR3 sequence reads: CASTEGEHHLPVAKNIQYF. The DNA of the CDR3 is TGTGCCAGCACCGAGGGGGAACACCACCTGCCAGTAGCCAAAAACATTCAGTACTTC.

This chain uses TRBV5-1 with TRBJ1-2, with D unresolved. This CDR3 is 13 amino acids long. V was shortened by 1 base and J by 4 bases, with 8 bases between the two germline ends. The germline CDR1 and CDR2 sequences are SGHRS and YFSETQ. The CDR3 region is CASSLSTVYGYTF. CDR3 DNA sequence: TGCGCCAGCAGCTTGTCCACGGTCTATGGCTACACCTTC.

This clone was detected once. The chain combines TRBV12-3 or TRBV12-4 with TRBJ2-5, with D unresolved. This CDR3 comprises 12 residues. V shed 3 bases and J shed 5 bases, with 7 bases lying between them. The CDR3 coding sequence is TGTGCCAGCAGTTTTTCCCGTGAGACCCAGTACTTC. Translated: CASSFSRETQYF.

This sequence joins TRBV7-2 and TRBJ1-1; maybe TRBD1 (6 bases). Trimming cost V 4 bases and J 1 base, with 25 bases left between them. The length of the CDR3 is 19 residues. Germline assignment: CDR1 SGHTA and CDR2 FQGNSA. The CDR3 coding sequence is TGTGCCAGCAGCTATGACTGGGACTACAGGGTGGGGACGAACACTGAAGCTTTCTTT. Protein product: CASSYDWDYRVGTNTEAFF.

J is TRBJ2-1 and V is TRBV27, with D possibly matching TRBD2 (6 bases). V was pared by 2 bases and J by 8 bases, with 16 bases between. The CDR3 has 15 amino acids. Germline CDR1 reads MNHEY; CDR2 reads SMNVEV (reference sequence). The CDR3 DNA sequence: TGTGCCAGCAGTTTAGGGAGGATTACAGTCGATGAGCAGTTCTTC. Translating it yields CASSLGRITVDEQFF.

The chain uses TRBV12-3 or TRBV12-4 and TRBJ1-1; D is perhaps TRBD1 (5 bases). V was clipped by 3 bases and J by 6 bases, with 11 bases between them. The CDR3 is 13 residues long. The CDR3 DNA reads TGTGCCAGCAGTTTTCCCGACAGACCTGAAGCTTTCTTT. Translated: CASSFPDRPEAFF.

V gene TRBV4-1 combines with J gene TRBJ1-1; 7 nucleotides align to TRBD1. The CDR3 contains 19 residues. J lost 2 bases, V lost 3 bases, and 18 bases had no gene match. Germline lookup yields CDR1 MGHRA and CDR2 YSYEKL. This CDR3 is CASSHSVGLTGLPNTEAFF. DNA for the CDR3: TGCGCCAGCAGCCATTCTGTGGGCCTGACAGGGCTTCCTAACACTGAAGCTTTCTTT.

The chain has TRBV29-1 and TRBJ2-1; D gene ambiguous. Germline values: CDR1 SQVTM, CDR2 ANQGSEA. There are 12 residues in the CDR3. With 2 bases removed from V and 3 bases from J, the gap between germline ends came to 5 bases. CDR3 coding DNA: TGCAGCGTTGAAAAAGGCTACAATGAGCAGTTCTTC. It codes for CSVEKGYNEQFF.

The CDR3 DNA follows: TGCGCCAGCAGCCAGGTCCAGGGGGGAGGCACTGAAGCTTTCTTT. This encodes CASSQVQGGGTEAFF. The rearrangement links TRBV4-1 to TRBJ1-1; 7 positions agree with TRBD1. The CDR3 spans 15 residues. Germline values: CDR1 MGHRA, CDR2 YSYEKL. The V and J ends lost 3 bases and 4 bases, in that order; junction bases with no gene match: 8.

The chain links TRBV9 to TRBJ2-2; D call uncertain. Deletions cut 0 bases from V and 3 bases from J, with 9 bases between. Germline CDR1 reads SGDLS; CDR2 reads YYNGEE. CDR3 length equals 15 residues. The CDR3 here is CASSVGGWDTGELFF. CDR3 nucleotide sequence: TGTGCCAGCAGCGTAGGGGGATGGGACACCGGGGAGCTGTTTTTT.

The V gene is TRBV4-2, the J gene TRBJ1-5, with D uncertain. V lost 3 bases and J 0 bases, leaving 15 bases between the germline ends. The germline V gene encodes CDR1 LGHNA and CDR2 YNFKEQ. The CDR3 sequence is 17 residues long. As DNA, the CDR3 is TGTGCCAGCAGCCAGGATAGGACGGCTTATAGCAATCAGCCCCAGCATTTT. This encodes CASSQDRTAYSNQPQHF.

This chain links TRBV3-1 (or the pseudogene TRBV3-2) with TRBJ2-1, with 12 nucleotides matching TRBD2. The CDR3 totals 16 residues. V lost 6 bases and J lost 9; bases outside the gene matches: 12. From germline, CDR1 is LGHDT and CDR2 YNNKEL (reference sequence). CDR3 sequence: CASSLAGGPPRSEQFF. The CDR3 bases are TGTGCCAGCAGTCTAGCGGGGGGGCCCCCTCGCAGTGAGCAGTTCTTC.

The chain carries TRBV2 and TRBJ1-6; D not resolved. Germline V CDR1 and CDR2: SNHLY, FYNNEI. This CDR3 is 16 amino acids long. Between the trimmed V and J ends, which lost 0 bases and 8 bases, there was a span of 14 bases. Here the CDR3 reads CASSEAEGYIHSPLHF. For the CDR3, the DNA is TGTGCCAGCAGTGAAGCAGAGGGTTATATTCATTCACCCCTCCACTTT.

Turning to this clone: Other DNA sequences within the sample encode an identical CDR3. This chain connects TRBV7-3 to TRBJ2-7; weak D call: TRBD2 (5 bases). The V end was cut by 0 bases, the J end by 6 bases, with 9 bases between. There are 13 residues in the CDR3. In germline, CDR1 is SGHTA, CDR2 FQGTGA. CDR3 bases: TGTGCCAGCAGCTTAACGTTTCGGGGCGAGCAGTACTTC. Protein product: CASSLTFRGEQYF.

The CDR3 spells CASSLQINTEAFF. CDR3 nucleotide sequence: TGTGCCAGCAGTTTACAGATCAACACTGAAGCTTTCTTT. V is TRBV6-4 and J is TRBJ1-1, with D unresolved. Trimming pared 5 bases from V and 2 bases from J, leaving 9 bases between. Per the germline V gene, CDR1 is MRHNA and CDR2 is SNTAGT. This CDR3 spans 13 amino acids.

The V and J genes are TRBV7-9 and TRBJ1-2; no firm D call. Between the trimmed V and J ends, which lost 2 bases and 4 bases, there was a span of 14 bases. The CDR3 consists of 15 residues. CDR1 is SEHNR and CDR2 is FQNEAQ in the germline V gene (reference sequence). CDR3 sequence: CASSLMAQRSYGYTF. CDR3 DNA: TGTGCCAGCAGCTTAATGGCCCAAAGGTCCTATGGCTACACCTTC.

This rearrangement joins TRBV7-9 to TRBJ2-1; D not certain. V lost 4 bases to trimming and J lost 6 bases, with 7 bases between them. Germline-derived CDR1 and CDR2 are SEHNR and FQNEAQ (reference sequence). CDR3 size: 12 residues. As DNA, the CDR3 is TGTGCCAGCAGCTCGAACATCAATGAGCAGTTCTTC. This encodes CASSSNINEQFF.

The genes are TRBV15 and TRBJ2-5; the D call may be TRBD1 or TRBD2 (5 bases each). Germline V gene sequence: CDR1 LNHNV, CDR2 YYDKDF (reference sequence). This CDR3 is 13 amino acids long. V dropped 9 bases and J dropped 7 bases, with 18 bases sitting between them. CDR3 in amino acids: CATGPKRGGTQYF. In nucleotides, the CDR3 is TGTGCCACGGGACCTAAAAGAGGTGGGACCCAGTACTTC.

The chain combines TRBV11-2 with TRBJ2-7, with 10 bases aligning to TRBD2. J gave up 2 bases and V 6 bases, and 7 bases lay outside the gene matches. This CDR3 spans 15 amino acids. Germline V CDR1 and CDR2: SGHAT, FQNNGV. The CDR3 protein is CASRVTSGETYEQYF. In nucleotides, the CDR3 is TGTGCCAGCAGGGTTACTAGCGGGGAGACCTACGAGCAGTACTTC.